This TCR beta chain was retrieved from a study of T cells in Graves' hyperthyroidism and ophthalmopathy. The wider study: Before treatment of any kind, peripheral blood was taken at initial diagnosis.

The study included ophthalmopathy patients with Clinical Activity Score at least 3, NOSPECS grade at least 4 and duration under 3 months. This clonotype was observed many times. The target antigen is unknown. Study-wide findings and caveats: Appearing also in blood were most of the thyroid clonotypes expanded above 0.001. Ophthalmopathy cases were set apart from stable hyperthyroidism by a 13 V-J model.

Researchers took RNA transcripts and amplified the TCR beta CDR3 regions from them. The primer set for the first-round RT-PCR of the TCR CDR3 was HTBI. TCRdb reprocessed the multiplex PCR reads with MiXCR, giving one entry per CDR3 protein. The profile shows under 350,000 distinct CDR3 sequences, about 17% of them singletons. This TCR came from an older woman with Graves' ophthalmopathy. Material for sequencing was blood.

The CDR3 here is CASSFQGYPLIEQFF. The CDR3 DNA reads TGCGCCAGCAGCTTCCAGGGCTACCCCCTTATTGAGCAGTTCTTC. The chain has TRBV5-1 and TRBJ2-1, with a tentative D call TRBD1 (5 bases). V was clipped by 2 bases and J by 9 bases, with 18 bases between them. The CDR3 has 15 amino acids. Germline values: CDR1 SGHRS, CDR2 YFSETQ.